Shown below are 13 T cell receptor beta chains from a single sample sequenced in a study of T cell responses to AZD1222 COVID-19 vaccine. Repertoires were generated with immunoSEQ multiplex PCR, while TCRdb's copy carries only in-frame clones and drops some. The sample shows 80,000 to 90,000 clones, about 89% of them seen only once. Sequences were derived from peripheral blood, sampled 28 days after the second AZD1222 dose. All receptors derive from an adult who received the AZD1222 COVID-19 vaccine.

This clone was detected a few times. The chain links TRBV7-4 to TRBJ1-1; D remains ambiguous. CDR1 and CDR2 (germline): SGHVT, SQSDAQ. V lost 4 bases and J 0 bases, leaving 9 bases between the germline ends. The CDR3 has 14 residues. The DNA for the CDR3 is TGTGCCAGCAGCTCGGGCCAGATGAACACTGAAGCTTTCTTT. It encodes CASSSGQMNTEAFF.

The genes are TRBV18 and TRBJ2-7, with D tentatively TRBD1 (6 bases). Germline CDR1 is KGHSH and CDR2 is LQKENI. The CDR3 sequence is 13 residues long. V was shortened by 5 bases and J by 1 base, with 9 bases between the two germline ends. In nucleotides, the CDR3 is TGTGCCAGCTCATTCGGACAGTCCTACGAGCAGTACTTC. Translated, it gives CASSFGQSYEQYF.

In this sample, this clone turned up a few times. The V gene is TRBV4-1, the J gene TRBJ1-1, with D possibly TRBD1 on 5 matching bases. Germline assignment: CDR1 MGHRA and CDR2 YSYEKL. Trimming removed 4 bases from V and 1 base from J, with 13 bases in between. This CDR3 comprises 15 residues. The CDR3: CASSLTGLQNTEAFF. DNA for the CDR3: TGCGCCAGCAGCCTCACGGGACTGCAGAACACTGAAGCTTTCTTT.

In this sample, this clone turned up a few times. This chain uses TRBV6-8 with TRBJ1-5; TRBD1 matches at 8 bases. V dropped 5 bases and J dropped 5; count of bases not matched to a gene: 11. The CDR3 sequence is 16 residues long. Germline CDR1 MNHGY, CDR2 SAAAGT. This chain's CDR3 is CASSPARDRIHQPQHF. The CDR3 DNA reads TGTGCCAGCAGTCCCGCCCGGGACAGGATTCATCAGCCCCAGCATTTT.

The J gene is TRBJ1-4, the V gene TRBV2, with 8 bases identical to TRBD1. With 6 bases clipped from V and 8 bases from J, the junction kept 8 bases outside the gene matches. The CDR3 totals 14 residues. Germline CDR1 SNHLY, CDR2 FYNNEI. The CDR3 coding sequence is TGTGCCAGCAGAACCGGGACAGGCCTGGAAAAACTGTTTTTT. This codes for CASRTGTGLEKLFF.

This chain links TRBV2 with TRBJ2-2; TRBD2 might be the D (6 bases). The CDR3 runs 14 residues. CDR1 SNHLY and CDR2 FYNNEI come from the germline V gene. Trimming took off 7 bases at V and 4 bases at J, with 13 bases between the two ends. The CDR3 spells CASNRGLSTGELFF. Here the CDR3 DNA reads TGTGCCAGCAATCGGGGGTTGAGCACCGGGGAGCTGTTTTTT.

The V and J genes are TRBV3-1 (or the pseudogene TRBV3-2) and TRBJ1-3; a weak D match, TRBD1 (5 bases). Germline CDR1 LGHDT, CDR2 YNNKEL (reference sequence). This CDR3 spans 17 amino acids. The V end was cut by 1 base, the J end by 0 bases, with 13 bases between. In nucleotides, the CDR3 is TGTGCCAGCAGCCAAGGCCTTATAACAGGCTCTGGAAACACCATATATTTT. Its translation is CASSQGLITGSGNTIYF.

The V and J genes are TRBV18 and TRBJ1-1; D is perhaps TRBD1 (6 bases). The CDR3 extends over 13 amino acids. Trimming removed 3 bases at V and 3 bases at J, with 8 bases between. Looked up from germline, CDR1 is KGHSH and CDR2 is LQKENI. The CDR3 loop reads CASSPRTDTEAFF. The CDR3 DNA reads TGTGCCAGCTCACCGCGGACAGACACTGAAGCTTTCTTT.

V and J are TRBV6-6 and TRBJ1-1; no clear D gene. The V end lost 6 bases, the J end lost 7 bases, and 9 bases lay between the germline ends. Germline CDR1 MNHNY, CDR2 SVGAGI (reference sequence). The CDR3 sequence is 11 residues long. This CDR3 reads CASSPTNEAFF. CDR3 DNA: TGTGCCAGCAGCCCGACTAATGAAGCTTTCTTT.

This clone was recorded once. The chain employs TRBV6-5 and TRBJ2-3, with 8 bases fitting TRBD1. The CDR3 has 15 residues. Germline CDR1 and CDR2: MNHEY and SVGAGI. Trimming removed 4 bases from V and 5 bases from J; junction bases left unmatched: 8. CDR3 sequence (DNA): TGTGCCAGCAGTTCCCTAGGACAGGGAAGAGATACGCAGTATTTT. It is translated as CASSSLGQGRDTQYF.

The chain employs TRBV7-6 and TRBJ1-3; D gene ambiguous. Germline loops: CDR1 SGHVS, CDR2 FNYEAQ. V was cut by 5 bases and J by 3 bases, with 14 bases left in between. This CDR3 spans 15 amino acids. The CDR3 reads CASSPFGGDGNTIYF. In DNA, the CDR3 is TGTGCCAGCAGCCCATTCGGCGGGGATGGAAACACCATATATTTT.

The rearrangement links TRBV6-5 to TRBJ1-5; 7 nucleotides align to TRBD1. From germline, CDR1 is MNHEY and CDR2 SVGAGI. The CDR3 is made up of 15 amino acids. Trimming took 6 bases from V and 0 from J; bases not matched to a gene: 5. DNA of the CDR3: TGTGCCAGCAGGCCTGACAGGGCTAGCAATCAGCCCCAGCATTTT. Its translation is CASRPDRASNQPQHF.

This chain joins TRBV25-1 and TRBJ2-1, with a possible D match to TRBD1 (6 bases). V lost 11 bases and J 6 bases, leaving 14 bases between the germline ends. The CDR3 covers 12 residues. Per germline, CDR1 MGHDK and CDR2 SYGVNS. CDR3 region: CASLAGANEQFF. CDR3 in DNA: TGTGCCTCCCTCGCAGGGGCCAATGAGCAGTTCTTC.